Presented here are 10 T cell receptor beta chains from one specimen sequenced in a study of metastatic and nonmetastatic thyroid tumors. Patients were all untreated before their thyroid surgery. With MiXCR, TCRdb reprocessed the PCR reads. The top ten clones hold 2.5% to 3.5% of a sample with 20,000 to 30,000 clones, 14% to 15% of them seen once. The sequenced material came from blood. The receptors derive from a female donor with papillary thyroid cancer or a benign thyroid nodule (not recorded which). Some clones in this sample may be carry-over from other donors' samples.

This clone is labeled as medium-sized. Here the CDR3 DNA reads TGTGCCAGCAGTGTCTACATCGAGAAGACCCAGTACTTC. Translated: CASSVYIEKTQYF. The V gene is TRBV6-1, the J gene TRBJ2-5; D is undetermined. Germline loops: CDR1 MNHNS, CDR2 SASEGT. This CDR3 region has 13 residues. V was cut by 4 bases and J by 6 bases, with 12 bases left in between.

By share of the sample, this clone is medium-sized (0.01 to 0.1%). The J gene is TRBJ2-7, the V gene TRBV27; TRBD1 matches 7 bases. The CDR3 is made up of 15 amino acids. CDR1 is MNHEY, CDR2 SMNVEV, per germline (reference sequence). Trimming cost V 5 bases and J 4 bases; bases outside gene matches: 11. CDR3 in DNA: TGTGCCAGCAGTCTTACCCGGGACAGATATTACGAGCAGTACTTC. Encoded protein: CASSLTRDRYYEQYF.

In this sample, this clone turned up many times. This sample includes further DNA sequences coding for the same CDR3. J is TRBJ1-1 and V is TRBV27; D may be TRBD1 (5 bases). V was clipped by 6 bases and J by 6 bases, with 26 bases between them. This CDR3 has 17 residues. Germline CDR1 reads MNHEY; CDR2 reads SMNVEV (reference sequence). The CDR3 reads CASSRPQGSGGIAEAFF. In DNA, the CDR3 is TGTGCCAGCAGCCGCCCCCAGGGTAGCGGGGGGATAGCTGAAGCTTTCTTT.

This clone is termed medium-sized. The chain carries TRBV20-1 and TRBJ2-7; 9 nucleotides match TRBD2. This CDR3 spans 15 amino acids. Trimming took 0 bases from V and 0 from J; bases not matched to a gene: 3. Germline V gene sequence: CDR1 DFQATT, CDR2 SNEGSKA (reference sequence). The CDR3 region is CSARDLREGSYEQYF. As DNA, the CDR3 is TGCAGTGCTAGAGATCTGCGGGAGGGCTCCTACGAGCAGTACTTC.

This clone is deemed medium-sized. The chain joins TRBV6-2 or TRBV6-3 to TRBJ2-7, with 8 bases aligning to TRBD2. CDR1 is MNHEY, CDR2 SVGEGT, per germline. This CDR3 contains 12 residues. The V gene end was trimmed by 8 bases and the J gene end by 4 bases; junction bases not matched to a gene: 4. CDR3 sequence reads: CASQTSVYEQYF. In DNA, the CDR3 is TGTGCCAGCCAGACTAGCGTTTACGAGCAGTACTTC.

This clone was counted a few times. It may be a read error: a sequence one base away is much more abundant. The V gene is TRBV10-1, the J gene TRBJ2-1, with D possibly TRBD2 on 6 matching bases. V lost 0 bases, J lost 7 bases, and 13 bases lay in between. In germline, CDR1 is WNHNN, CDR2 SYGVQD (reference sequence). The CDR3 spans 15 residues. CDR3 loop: CASSESRRDSNEQFF. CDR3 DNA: TGCGCCAGCAGTGAGTCTCGGCGGGATAGTAATGAGCAGTTCTTC.

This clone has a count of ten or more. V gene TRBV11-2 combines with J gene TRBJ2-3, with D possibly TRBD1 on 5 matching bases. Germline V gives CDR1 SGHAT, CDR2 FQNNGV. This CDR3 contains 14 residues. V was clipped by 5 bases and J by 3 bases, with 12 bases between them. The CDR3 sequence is CASSVQGFTDTQYF. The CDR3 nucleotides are TGTGCCAGCAGCGTGCAGGGCTTTACAGATACGCAGTATTTT.

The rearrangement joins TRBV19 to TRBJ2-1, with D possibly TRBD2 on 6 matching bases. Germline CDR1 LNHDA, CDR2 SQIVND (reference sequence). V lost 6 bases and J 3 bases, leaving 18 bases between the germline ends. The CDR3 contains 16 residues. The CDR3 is CASRERGTPVYNEQFF. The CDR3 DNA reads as TGTGCCAGTAGAGAACGGGGGACGCCTGTCTACAATGAGCAGTTCTTC.

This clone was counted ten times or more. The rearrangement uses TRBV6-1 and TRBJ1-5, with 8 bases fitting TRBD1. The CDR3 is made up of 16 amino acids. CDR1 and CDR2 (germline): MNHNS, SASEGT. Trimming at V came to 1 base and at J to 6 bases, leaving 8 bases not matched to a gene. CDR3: CASSEVLGQGFQPQHF. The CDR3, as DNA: TGTGCCAGCAGTGAAGTCTTAGGACAGGGTTTTCAGCCCCAGCATTTT.

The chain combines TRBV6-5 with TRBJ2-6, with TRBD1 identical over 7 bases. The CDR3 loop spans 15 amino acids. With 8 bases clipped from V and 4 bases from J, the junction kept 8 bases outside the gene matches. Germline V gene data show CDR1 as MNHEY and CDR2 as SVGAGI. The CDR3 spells CASGSGQSGANVLTF. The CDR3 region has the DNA TGTGCCAGCGGTTCGGGACAGTCCGGGGCCAACGTCCTGACTTTC.